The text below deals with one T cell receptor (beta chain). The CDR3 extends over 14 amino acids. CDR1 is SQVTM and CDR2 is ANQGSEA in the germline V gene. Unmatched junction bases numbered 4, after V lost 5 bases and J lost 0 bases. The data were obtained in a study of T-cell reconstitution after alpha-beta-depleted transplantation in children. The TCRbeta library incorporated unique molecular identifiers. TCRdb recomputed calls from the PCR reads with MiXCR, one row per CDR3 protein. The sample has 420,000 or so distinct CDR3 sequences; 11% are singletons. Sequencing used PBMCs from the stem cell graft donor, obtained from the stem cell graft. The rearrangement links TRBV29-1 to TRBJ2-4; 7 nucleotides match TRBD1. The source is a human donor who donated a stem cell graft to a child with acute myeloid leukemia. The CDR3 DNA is TGCAGCGTTCTCACAGGGGTAGCCAAAAACATTCAGTACTTC. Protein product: CSVLTGVAKNIQYF.